This entry describes one T cell receptor (beta chain). Its antigen is unidentified. This specimen comes from a study of shared clonotypes between healthy human individuals. Study results and limitations: A reduction in generation probabilities was seen for non-shared clonotypes relative to those shared by all four donors.

The CDR3 contains 16 residues. Trimming cost V 5 bases and J 9 bases; bases outside gene matches: 9. The germline V gene encodes CDR1 MGHRA and CDR2 YSYEKL. Profiling relied on immunoSEQ multiplex PCR, and the TCRdb table lists in-frame clones only, not all of them. Of roughly 1,100,000 clones in the sample, about 75% are singletons; the top ten hold approximately 1.5%. The sample taken for sequencing was memory CD4+ T cells sorted from blood. As for subset: CD45RA-negative fraction. The sequence derives from a man aged 18 to 30 in good health. V gene TRBV4-1 combines with J gene TRBJ1-6; 11 bases are a match to TRBD1. The CDR3 region is CASSIHPGQGVSPLHF. The CDR3 DNA reads TGCGCCAGCAGCATTCACCCGGGACAGGGGGTTTCACCCCTCCACTTT.